Sequencing of this T cell receptor beta chain was carried out in a study of blood T cell repertoires in COVID-19. For the study at large: The United States, Italy and Spain were the sources of the acute and convalescent COVID-19 samples.

Each recovered donor of Cohort 3 presented with two negative PCRs, clearance, or symptom resolution. Germline V CDR1 and CDR2: MNHEY, SMNVEV (reference sequence). CDR3 size: 12 residues. V was clipped by 10 bases and J by 6 bases, with 16 bases between them. Clones were read by immunoSEQ multiplex PCR, and TCRdb kept only the in-frame ones, dropping some. Here the sample spans around 280,000 clones, roughly 87% being singletons. The genes are TRBV27 and TRBJ2-7; possible D gene TRBD2, 6 bases. Sequenced material: PBMCs or T cells enriched from blood (not recorded which). This TCR came from a woman aged 40 to 50 who had recovered from COVID-19. The CDR3 bases are TGTGCCACCCGGGGACTTAGTCGCGAGCAGTACTTC. Amino acids: CATRGLSREQYF.